This T cell receptor beta chain originates from a study of spatial heterogeneity in lung cancer. Looking at the study overall: Sequencing consistently turned up more beta-chain sequences than alpha-chain sequences.

Individual TCR cDNA molecules each bore their own unique molecular identifier. TCRdb reprocessed the 5' RACE reads via MiXCR and lists one record per CDR3 protein. The sample holds over 45,000 distinct CDR3 sequences, about 5.8% seen once. Trimming removed 2 bases at V and 4 bases at J, with 8 bases between. Germline V gene data show CDR1 as LGHDT and CDR2 as YNNKEL (reference sequence). The CDR3 totals 13 residues. Time point reported: sample taken at primary tumor resection. Tumor, nontumor lung or frozen PBMC supplied whole RNA that was sequenced unsorted. Samples were obtained from approximately 72 donors, all untreated early-stage non-small cell lung cancer patients. Ten or more counts support this clonotype.

Here the sequenced sample was PBMCs, taken at surgery. This chain links TRBV3-1 with TRBJ1-2; D is undetermined. This TCR derives from a male donor with early-stage non-small cell lung cancer. CDR3 loop: CASSQREAYGYTF. CDR3 nucleotide sequence: TGTGCCAGCAGCCAACGAGAAGCCTATGGCTACACCTTC. Based on the CDR3 plus reference TRBV3-1 and TRBJ1-2, the full variable domain is DTAVSQTPKYLVTQMGNDKSIKCEQNLGHDTMYWYKQDSKKFLKIMFSYNNKELIINETVPNRFSPKSPDKAHLNLHINSLELGDSAVYFCASSQREAYGYTFGSGTRLTVV.